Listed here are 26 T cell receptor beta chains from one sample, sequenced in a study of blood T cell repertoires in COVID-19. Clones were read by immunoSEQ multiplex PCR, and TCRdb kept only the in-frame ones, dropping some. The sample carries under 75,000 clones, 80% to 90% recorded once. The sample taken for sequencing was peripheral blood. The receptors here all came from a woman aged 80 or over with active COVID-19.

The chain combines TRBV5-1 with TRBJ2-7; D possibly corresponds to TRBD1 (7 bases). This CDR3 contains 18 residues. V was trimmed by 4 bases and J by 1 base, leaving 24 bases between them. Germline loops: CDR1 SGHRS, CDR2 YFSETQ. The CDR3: CASSRGTAPEGLSYEQYF. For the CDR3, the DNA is TGCGCCAGCAGCCGCGGGACAGCCCCCGAGGGATTGTCCTACGAGCAGTACTTC. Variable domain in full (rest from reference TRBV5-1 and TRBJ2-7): KAGVTQTPRYLIKTRGQQVTLSCSPISGHRSVSWYQQTPGQGLQFLFEYFSETQRNKGNFPGRFSGRQFSNSRSEMNVSTLELGDSALYLCASSRGTAPEGLSYEQYFGPGTRLTVT.

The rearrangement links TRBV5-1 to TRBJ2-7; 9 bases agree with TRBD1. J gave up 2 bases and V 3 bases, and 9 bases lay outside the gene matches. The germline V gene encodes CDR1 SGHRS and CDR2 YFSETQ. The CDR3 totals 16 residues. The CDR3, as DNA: TGCGCCAGCAGCTCAACAGGGGGCGCGTCGACCTACGAGCAGTACTTC. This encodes CASSSTGGASTYEQYF.

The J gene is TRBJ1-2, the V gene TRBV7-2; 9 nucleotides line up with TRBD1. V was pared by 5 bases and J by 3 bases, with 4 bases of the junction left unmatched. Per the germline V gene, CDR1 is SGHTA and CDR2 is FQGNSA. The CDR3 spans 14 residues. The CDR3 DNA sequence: TGTGCCAGCAGCCCAAGGACAGGGGACTATGGCTACACCTTC. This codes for CASSPRTGDYGYTF. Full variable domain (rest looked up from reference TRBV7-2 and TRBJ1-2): GAGVSQSPSNKVTEKGKDVELRCDPISGHTALYWYRQSLGQGLEFLIYFQGNSAPDKSGLPSDRFSAERTGGSVSTLTIQRTQQEDSAVYLCASSPRTGDYGYTFGSGTRLTVV.

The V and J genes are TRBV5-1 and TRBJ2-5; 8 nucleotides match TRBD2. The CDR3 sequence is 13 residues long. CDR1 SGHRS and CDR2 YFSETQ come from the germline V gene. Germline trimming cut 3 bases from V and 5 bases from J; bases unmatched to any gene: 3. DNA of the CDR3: TGCGCCAGCAGCTCCCGGGGGGGGGAGACCCAGTACTTC. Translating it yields CASSSRGGETQYF.

The CDR3 spells CASSEYGRNEQFF. The DNA for the CDR3 is TGTGCCAGCAGTGAATATGGTCGGAATGAGCAGTTCTTC. The chain uses TRBV6-1 and TRBJ2-1; D ambiguous. This CDR3 has 13 residues. CDR1 and CDR2 (germline): MNHNS, SASEGT. V was clipped by 2 bases and J by 7 bases, with 9 bases between them.

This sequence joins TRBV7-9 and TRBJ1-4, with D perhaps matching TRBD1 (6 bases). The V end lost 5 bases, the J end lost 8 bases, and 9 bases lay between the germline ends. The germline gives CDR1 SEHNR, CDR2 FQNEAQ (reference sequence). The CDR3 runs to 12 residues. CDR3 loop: CASSPQGEKLFF. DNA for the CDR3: TGTGCCAGCAGCCCCCAGGGGGAAAAACTGTTTTTT. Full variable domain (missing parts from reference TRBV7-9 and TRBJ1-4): DTGVSQNPRHKITKRGQNVTFRCDPISEHNRLYWYRQTLGQGPEFLTYFQNEAQLEKSRLLSDRFSAERPKGSFSTLEIQRTEQGDSAMYLCASSPQGEKLFFGSGTQLSVL.

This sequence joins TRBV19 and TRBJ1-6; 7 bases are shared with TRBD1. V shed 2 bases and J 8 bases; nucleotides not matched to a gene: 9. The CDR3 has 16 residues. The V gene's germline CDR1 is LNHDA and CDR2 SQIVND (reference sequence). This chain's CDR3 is CASSISTGFDDSPLHF. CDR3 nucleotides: TGTGCCAGTAGTATATCGACAGGGTTTGATGATTCACCCCTCCACTTT.

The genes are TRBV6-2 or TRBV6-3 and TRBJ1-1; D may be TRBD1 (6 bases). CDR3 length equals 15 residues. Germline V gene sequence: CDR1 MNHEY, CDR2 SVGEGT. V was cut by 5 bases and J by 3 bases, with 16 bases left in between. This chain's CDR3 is CASSDYRAGDTEAFF. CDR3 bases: TGTGCCAGCAGTGACTACAGGGCTGGGGACACTGAAGCTTTCTTT.

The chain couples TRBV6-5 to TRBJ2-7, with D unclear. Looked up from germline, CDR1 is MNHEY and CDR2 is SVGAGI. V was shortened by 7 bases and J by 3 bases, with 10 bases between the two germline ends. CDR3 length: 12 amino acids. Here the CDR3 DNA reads TGTGCCAGCACCAAACAGTTCTACGAGCAGTACTTC. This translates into CASTKQFYEQYF.

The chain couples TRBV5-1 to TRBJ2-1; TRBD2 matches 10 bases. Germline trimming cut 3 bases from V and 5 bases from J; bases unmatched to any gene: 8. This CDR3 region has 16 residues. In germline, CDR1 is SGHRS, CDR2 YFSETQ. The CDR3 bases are TGCGCCAGCAGCTCCGCTCCGGGACTAGCGCACAATGAGCAGTTCTTC. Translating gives CASSSAPGLAHNEQFF. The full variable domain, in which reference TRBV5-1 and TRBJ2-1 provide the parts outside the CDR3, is KAGVTQTPRYLIKTRGQQVTLSCSPISGHRSVSWYQQTPGQGLQFLFEYFSETQRNKGNFPGRFSGRQFSNSRSEMNVSTLELGDSALYLCASSSAPGLAHNEQFFGPGTRLTVL.

CDR3 sequence: CASSRGQATQETQYF. The CDR3, as DNA: TGCGCCAGCAGCCGAGGACAGGCCACCCAAGAGACCCAGTACTTC. The chain recombines TRBV4-3 with TRBJ2-5, with TRBD1 identical over 7 bases. The CDR3 consists of 15 residues. The V gene end was trimmed by 4 bases and the J gene end by 1 base; junction bases not matched to a gene: 6. The germline V gene encodes CDR1 LGHNA and CDR2 YSLEER.

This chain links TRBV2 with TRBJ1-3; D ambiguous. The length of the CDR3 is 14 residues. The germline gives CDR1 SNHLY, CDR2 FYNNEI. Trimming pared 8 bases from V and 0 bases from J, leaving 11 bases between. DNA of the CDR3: TGTGCCAGCGAAAGAACAGTCTCTGGAAACACCATATATTTT. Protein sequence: CASERTVSGNTIYF.

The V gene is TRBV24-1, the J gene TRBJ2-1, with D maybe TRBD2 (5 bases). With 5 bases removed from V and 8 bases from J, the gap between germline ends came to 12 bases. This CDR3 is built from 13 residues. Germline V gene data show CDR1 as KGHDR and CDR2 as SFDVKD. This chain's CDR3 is CATSGRSSDEQFF. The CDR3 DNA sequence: TGTGCCACCAGTGGGAGGTCGTCCGATGAGCAGTTCTTC.

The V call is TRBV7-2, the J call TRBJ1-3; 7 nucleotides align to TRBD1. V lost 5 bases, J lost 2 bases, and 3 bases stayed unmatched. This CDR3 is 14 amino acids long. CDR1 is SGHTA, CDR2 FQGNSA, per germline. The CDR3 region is CASSPGQTGNTIYF. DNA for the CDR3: TGTGCCAGCAGCCCGGGACAGACTGGAAACACCATATATTTT. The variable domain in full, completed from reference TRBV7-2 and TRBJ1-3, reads GAGVSQSPSNKVTEKGKDVELRCDPISGHTALYWYRQSLGQGLEFLIYFQGNSAPDKSGLPSDRFSAERTGGSVSTLTIQRTQQEDSAVYLCASSPGQTGNTIYFGEGSWLTVV.

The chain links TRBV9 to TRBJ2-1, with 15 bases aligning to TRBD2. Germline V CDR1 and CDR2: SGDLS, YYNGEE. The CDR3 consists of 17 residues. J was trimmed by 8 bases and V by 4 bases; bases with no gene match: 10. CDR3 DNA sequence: TGTGCCAGCAGCCCCCGTCAAGGACTAGCGGGGGGGTATGAGCAGTTCTTC. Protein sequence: CASSPRQGLAGGYEQFF.

CDR3 bases: TGTGCCAGCAGTGTGGACAGGGGCTACGAGCAGTACTTC. Translation gives CASSVDRGYEQYF. The chain employs TRBV2 and TRBJ2-7; 9 bases map to TRBD1. The germline V gene encodes CDR1 SNHLY and CDR2 FYNNEI. Trimming took 4 bases from V and 3 from J; bases not matched to a gene: 1. CDR3 length equals 13 residues.

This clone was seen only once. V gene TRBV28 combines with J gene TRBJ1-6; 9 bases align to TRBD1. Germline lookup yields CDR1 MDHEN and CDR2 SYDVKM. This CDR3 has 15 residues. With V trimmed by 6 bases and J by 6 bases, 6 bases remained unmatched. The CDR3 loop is CASSPQGAGNSPLHF. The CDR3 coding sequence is TGTGCCAGCAGCCCACAGGGGGCTGGTAATTCACCCCTCCACTTT.

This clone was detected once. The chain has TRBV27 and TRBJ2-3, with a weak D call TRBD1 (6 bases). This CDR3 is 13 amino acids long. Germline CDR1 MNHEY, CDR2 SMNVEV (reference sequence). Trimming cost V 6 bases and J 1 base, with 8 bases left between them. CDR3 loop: CASRKGGTDTQYF. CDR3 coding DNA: TGTGCCAGCAGGAAGGGGGGCACAGATACGCAGTATTTT.

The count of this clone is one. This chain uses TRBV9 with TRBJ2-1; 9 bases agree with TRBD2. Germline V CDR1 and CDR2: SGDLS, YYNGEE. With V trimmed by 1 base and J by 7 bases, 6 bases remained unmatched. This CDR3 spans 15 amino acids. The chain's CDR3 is CASSVQWLAGNEQFF. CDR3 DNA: TGTGCCAGCAGCGTACAGTGGCTAGCGGGGAATGAGCAGTTCTTC.

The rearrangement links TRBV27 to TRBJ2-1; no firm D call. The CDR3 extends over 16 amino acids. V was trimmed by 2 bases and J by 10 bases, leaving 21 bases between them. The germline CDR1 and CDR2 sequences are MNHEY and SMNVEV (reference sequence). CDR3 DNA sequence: TGTGCCAGCAGTTTACGTCTCCCTGGGCCTTTGGGCGAGCAGTTCTTC. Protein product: CASSLRLPGPLGEQFF.

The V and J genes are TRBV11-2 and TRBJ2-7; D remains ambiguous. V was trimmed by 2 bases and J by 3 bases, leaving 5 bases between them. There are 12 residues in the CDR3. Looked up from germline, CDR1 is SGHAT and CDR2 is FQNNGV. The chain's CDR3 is CASSLMRYEQYF. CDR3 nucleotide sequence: TGTGCCAGCAGCTTAATGCGCTACGAGCAGTACTTC.

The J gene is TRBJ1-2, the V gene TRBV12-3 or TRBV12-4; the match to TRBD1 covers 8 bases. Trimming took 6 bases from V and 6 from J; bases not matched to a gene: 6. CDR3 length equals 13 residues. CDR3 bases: TGTGCCAGCAGCTCCGACAGGGGCCATGGCTACACCTTC. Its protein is CASSSDRGHGYTF.

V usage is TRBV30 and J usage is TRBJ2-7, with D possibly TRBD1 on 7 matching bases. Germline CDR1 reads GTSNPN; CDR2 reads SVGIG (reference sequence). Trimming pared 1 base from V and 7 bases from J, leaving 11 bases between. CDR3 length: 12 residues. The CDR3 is CAWSDRGGEQYF. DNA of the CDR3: TGTGCCTGGAGTGACAGGGGAGGTGAGCAGTACTTC.

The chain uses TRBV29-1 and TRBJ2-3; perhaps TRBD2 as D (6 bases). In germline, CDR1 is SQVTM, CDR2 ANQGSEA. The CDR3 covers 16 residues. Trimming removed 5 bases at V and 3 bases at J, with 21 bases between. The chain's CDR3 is CSVYPGTGPSTDTQYF. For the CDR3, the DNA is TGCAGCGTTTACCCTGGGACTGGTCCTTCTACAGATACGCAGTATTTT.

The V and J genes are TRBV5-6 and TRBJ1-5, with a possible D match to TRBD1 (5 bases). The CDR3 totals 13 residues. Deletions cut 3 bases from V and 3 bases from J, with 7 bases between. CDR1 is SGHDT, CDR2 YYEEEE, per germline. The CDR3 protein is CASSSRDNQPQHF. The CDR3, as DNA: TGTGCCAGCAGCTCCAGGGACAATCAGCCCCAGCATTTT.

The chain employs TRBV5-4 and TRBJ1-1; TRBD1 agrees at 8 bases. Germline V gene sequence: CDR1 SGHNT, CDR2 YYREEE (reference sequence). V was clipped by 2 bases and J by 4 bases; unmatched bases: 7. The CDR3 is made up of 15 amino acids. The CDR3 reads CASSLTGGLGTEAFF. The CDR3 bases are TGTGCCAGCAGCTTAACAGGGGGGTTGGGCACTGAAGCTTTCTTT.